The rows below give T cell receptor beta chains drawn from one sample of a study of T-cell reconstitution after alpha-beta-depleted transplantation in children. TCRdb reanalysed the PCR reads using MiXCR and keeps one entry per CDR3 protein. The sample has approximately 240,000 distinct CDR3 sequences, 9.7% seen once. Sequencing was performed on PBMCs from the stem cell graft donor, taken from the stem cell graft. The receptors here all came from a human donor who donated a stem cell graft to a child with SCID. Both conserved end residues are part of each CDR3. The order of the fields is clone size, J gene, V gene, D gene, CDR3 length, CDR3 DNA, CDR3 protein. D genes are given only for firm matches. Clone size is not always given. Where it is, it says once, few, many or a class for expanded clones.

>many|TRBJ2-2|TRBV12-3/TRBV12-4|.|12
TGTGCCAGCAGTGCGAACACCGGGGAGCTGTTTTTT
CASSANTGELFF
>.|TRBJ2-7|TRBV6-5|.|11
TGTGCCAGCAGCCGGGGAGTCGAGCAGTACTTC
CASSRGVEQYF
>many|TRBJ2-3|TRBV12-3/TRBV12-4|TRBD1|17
TGTGCCAGCAGTTTAGGAAGGGACAGGGGGCAAGGGGATACGCAGTATTTT
CASSLGRDRGQGDTQYF
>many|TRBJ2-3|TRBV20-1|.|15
TGCAGTGCTTGGTGGGGGGGCAAGGGACGAGATACGCAGTATTTT
CSAWWGGKGRDTQYF
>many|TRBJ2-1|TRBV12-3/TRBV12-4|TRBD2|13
TGTGCCAGCAGTTTAGTAGCGGGTGGTGAGCAGTTCTTC
CASSLVAGGEQFF
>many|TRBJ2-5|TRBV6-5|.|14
TGTGCCAGCAGTTACTCTTCGACGCGGGAGACCCAGTACTTC
CASSYSSTRETQYF
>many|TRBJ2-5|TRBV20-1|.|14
TGCAGTGCTAGAGATCGGCGCAGGGCCGAGACCCAGTACTTC
CSARDRRRAETQYF
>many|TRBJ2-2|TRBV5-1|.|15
TGTGCCAGCAGTCTCGACAGACCCAACACCGGGGAGCTGTTTTTT
CASSLDRPNTGELFF
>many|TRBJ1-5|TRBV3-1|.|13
TGTGCCAGCAGCAACTCGCAGGGACAGCCCCAGCATTTT
CASSNSQGQPQHF
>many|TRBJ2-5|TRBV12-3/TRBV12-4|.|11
TGTGCCAGCAGTTTATTGCAGACCCAGTACTTC
CASSLLQTQYF
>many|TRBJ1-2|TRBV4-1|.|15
TGCGCCAGCAGCCAACGGGGGGAGGGCCTCTATGGCTACACCTTC
CASSQRGEGLYGYTF
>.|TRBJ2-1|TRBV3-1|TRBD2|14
TGTGCCAGCAGCCAAGCGGGGGGGGCAAATGAGCAGTTCTTC
CASSQAGGANEQFF
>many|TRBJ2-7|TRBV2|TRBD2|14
TGTGCCAGCCTGGCCGGGACTAGGTTAGGCGAGCAGTACTTC
CASLAGTRLGEQYF
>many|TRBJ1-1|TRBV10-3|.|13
TGTGCCATCAGTAGGACAAGGGACACTGAAGCTTTCTTT
CAISRTRDTEAFF
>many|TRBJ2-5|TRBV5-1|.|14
TGCGCCAGCAGCTTCGGGGACATAGAAGAGACCCAGTACTTC
CASSFGDIEETQYF
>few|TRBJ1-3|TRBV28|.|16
TGTGCCAGCAGTTCCCCAAGGGGGGGCTCTGGAAACACCATATATTTT
CASSSPRGGSGNTIYF
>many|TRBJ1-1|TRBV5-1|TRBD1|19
TGCGCCAGCAGCGCTGCCCCGGGACAGGGGGTTAGGGGGAACACTGAAGCTTTCTTT
CASSAAPGQGVRGNTEAFF
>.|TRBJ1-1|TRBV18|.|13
TGTGCCAGCTCGATTGGTCTTGACACTGAAGCTTTCTTT
CASSIGLDTEAFF
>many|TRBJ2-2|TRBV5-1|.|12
TGCGCCAGCAGCCCGAACACCGGGGAGCTGTTTTTT
CASSPNTGELFF
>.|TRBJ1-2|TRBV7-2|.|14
TGTGCCAGCAGCTTGTTGCAGGGTAACTATGGCTACACCTTC
CASSLLQGNYGYTF
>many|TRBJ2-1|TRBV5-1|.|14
TGCGCCAGCAGCTGGGGGGACAGCTGGAATGAGCAGTTCTTC
CASSWGDSWNEQFF
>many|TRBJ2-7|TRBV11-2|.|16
TGTGCCAGCAGCTTAGGAGGGGTCGGTAGCGCCTACGAGCAGTACTTC
CASSLGGVGSAYEQYF
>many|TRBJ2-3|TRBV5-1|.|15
TGCGCCAGCAGCTATGAGAGTCCGGGCACAGATACGCAGTATTTT
CASSYESPGTDTQYF
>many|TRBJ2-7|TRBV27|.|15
TGTGCCAGCAGTCCCAGGGGCAGAAGCTCCTACGAGCAGTACTTC
CASSPRGRSSYEQYF
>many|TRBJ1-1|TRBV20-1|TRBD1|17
TGCAGTGCTAGAGGTCGGGACAGGACATTAGGGAACACTGAAGCTTTCTTT
CSARGRDRTLGNTEAFF
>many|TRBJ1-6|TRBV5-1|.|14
TGCGCCAGCACACCGGCGGATTATAATTCACCCCTCCACTTT
CASTPADYNSPLHF
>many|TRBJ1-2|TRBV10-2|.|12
TGCGCCAGCAGTTATCAGCTCTATGGCTACACCTTC
CASSYQLYGYTF
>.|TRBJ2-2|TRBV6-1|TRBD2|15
TGTGCCAGCAAGAAGCGGGGGGCGGACACCGGGGAGCTGTTTTTT
CASKKRGADTGELFF
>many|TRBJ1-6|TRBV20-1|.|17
TGCAGTGCTAGAAGGGTGGACACCAGCTCCTATAATTCACCCCTCCACTTT
CSARRVDTSSYNSPLHF
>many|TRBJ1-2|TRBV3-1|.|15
TGTGCCAGCAGCCAAGACCCGACAGATAGATATGGCTACACCTTC
CASSQDPTDRYGYTF
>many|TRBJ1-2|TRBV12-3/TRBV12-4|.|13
TGTGCCAGCAGGGGCCGGGACATCTATGGCTACACCTTC
CASRGRDIYGYTF
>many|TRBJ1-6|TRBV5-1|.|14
TGCGCCAGCAGCTTCGGGGGCGGTAATTCACCCCTCCACTTT
CASSFGGGNSPLHF
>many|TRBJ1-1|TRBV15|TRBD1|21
TGTGCCACCAGCAGAGATCGAGGAGAATGGTCACAGGGGGATAGGAACACTGAAGCTTTCTTT
CATSRDRGEWSQGDRNTEAFF
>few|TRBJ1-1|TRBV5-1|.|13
TGCGCCAGCGCCCCGGCAGTAAACACTGAAGCTTTCTTT
CASAPAVNTEAFF
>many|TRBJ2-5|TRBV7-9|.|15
TGTGCCAGCAGCTTAAGGCCCCCACCCCAAGAGACCCAGTACTTC
CASSLRPPPQETQYF
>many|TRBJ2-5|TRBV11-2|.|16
TGTGCCAGCAGCTTAGAGTTGTGGCAGGGGAGAGAGACCCAGTACTTC
CASSLELWQGRETQYF
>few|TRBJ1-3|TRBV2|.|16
TGTGCCAGCAGTGAACGGGTCTTAACCTCTGGAAACACCATATATTTT
CASSERVLTSGNTIYF
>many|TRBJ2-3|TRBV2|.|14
TGTGCCAGTACTCGAGCGGGCCACACAGATACGCAGTATTTT
CASTRAGHTDTQYF
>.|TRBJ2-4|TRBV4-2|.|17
TGTGCCAGCAGCCAAGGAGAGGGCGGACTAGCCAAAAACATTCAGTACTTC
CASSQGEGGLAKNIQYF
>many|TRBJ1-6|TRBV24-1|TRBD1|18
TGTGCCACCAGTGATCCTCCCCCGGACAGGGGGAATAATTCACCCCTCCACTTT
CATSDPPPDRGNNSPLHF
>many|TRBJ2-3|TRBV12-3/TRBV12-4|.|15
TGTGCCAGCAGCCCAAGGGCCCACCTCGGAGATACGCAGTATTTT
CASSPRAHLGDTQYF
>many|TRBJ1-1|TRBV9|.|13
TGTGCCAGCAGCGTACGGCTGAACACTGAAGCTTTCTTT
CASSVRLNTEAFF
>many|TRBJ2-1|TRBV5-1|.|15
TGCGCCAGCAGCGCGGGACGGAGCTCCTACAATGAGCAGTTCTTC
CASSAGRSSYNEQFF
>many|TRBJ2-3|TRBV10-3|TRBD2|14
TGTGCCATCAATAGCGGGGGAAGCACAGATACGCAGTATTTT
CAINSGGSTDTQYF
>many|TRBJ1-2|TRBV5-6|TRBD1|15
TGTGCCAGCAGCTTTCTCGGGACAGGGGTCTATGGCTACACCTTC
CASSFLGTGVYGYTF